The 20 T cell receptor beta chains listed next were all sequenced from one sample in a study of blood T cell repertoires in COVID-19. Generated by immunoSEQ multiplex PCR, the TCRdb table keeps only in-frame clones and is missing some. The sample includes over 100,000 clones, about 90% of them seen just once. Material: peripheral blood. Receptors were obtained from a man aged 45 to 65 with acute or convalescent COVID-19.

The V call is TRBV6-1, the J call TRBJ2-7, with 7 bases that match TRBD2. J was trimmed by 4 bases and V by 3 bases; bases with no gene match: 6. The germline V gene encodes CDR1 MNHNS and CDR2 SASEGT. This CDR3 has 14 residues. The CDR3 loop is CASSEGGGFYEQYF. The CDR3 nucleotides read TGTGCCAGCAGTGAGGGGGGGGGATTTTACGAGCAGTACTTC.

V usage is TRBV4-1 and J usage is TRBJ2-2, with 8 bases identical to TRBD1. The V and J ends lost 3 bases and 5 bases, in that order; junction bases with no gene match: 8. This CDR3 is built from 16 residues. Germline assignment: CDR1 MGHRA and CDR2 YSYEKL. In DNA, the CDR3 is TGCGCCAGCAGCCAGGCCGGACAGGGACGAACCGGGGAGCTGTTTTTT. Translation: CASSQAGQGRTGELFF.

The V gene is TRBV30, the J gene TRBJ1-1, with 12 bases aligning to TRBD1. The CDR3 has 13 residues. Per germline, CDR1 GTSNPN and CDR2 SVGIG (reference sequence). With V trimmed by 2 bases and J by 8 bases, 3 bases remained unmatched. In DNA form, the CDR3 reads TGTGCCTGGAGTTCGGGACAGGGGGCGGAAGCTTTCTTT. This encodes CAWSSGQGAEAFF. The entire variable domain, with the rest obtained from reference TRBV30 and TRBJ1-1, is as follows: SQTIHQWPATLVQPVGSPLSLECTVEGTSNPNLYWYRQAAGRGLQLLFYSVGIGQISSEVPQNLSASRPQDRQFILSSKKLLLSDSGFYLCAWSSGQGAEAFFGQGTRLTVV.

CDR3 DNA sequence: TGCGCCAGCAGCTTGGAAGGACTGGCCTACAATGAGCAGTTCTTC. It encodes CASSLEGLAYNEQFF. The gene calls are TRBV5-1 and TRBJ2-1; maybe TRBD2 (5 bases). Trimming shortened V by 0 bases and J by 2 bases, and 9 bases separated the two germline ends. Germline V gene sequence: CDR1 SGHRS, CDR2 YFSETQ. This CDR3 has 15 residues.

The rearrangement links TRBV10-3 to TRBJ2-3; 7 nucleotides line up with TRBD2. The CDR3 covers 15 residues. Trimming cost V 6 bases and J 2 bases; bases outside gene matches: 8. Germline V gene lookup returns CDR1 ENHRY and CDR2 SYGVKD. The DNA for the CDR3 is TGTGCCATCAGCGGTCGGGGGGAAACCACAGATACGCAGTATTTT. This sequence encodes CAISGRGETTDTQYF.

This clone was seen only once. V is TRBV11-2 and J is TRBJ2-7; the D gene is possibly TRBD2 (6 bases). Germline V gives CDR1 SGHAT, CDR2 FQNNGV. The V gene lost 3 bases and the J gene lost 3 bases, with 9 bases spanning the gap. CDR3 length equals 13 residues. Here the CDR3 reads CASSLGGNYEQYF. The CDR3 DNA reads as TGTGCCAGCAGCTTGGGGGGAAACTACGAGCAGTACTTC.

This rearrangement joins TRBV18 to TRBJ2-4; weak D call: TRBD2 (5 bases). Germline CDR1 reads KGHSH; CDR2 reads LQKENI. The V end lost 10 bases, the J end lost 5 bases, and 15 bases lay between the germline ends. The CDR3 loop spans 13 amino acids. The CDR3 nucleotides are TGTGCCACCACTAGGACGGTCGAAAACATTCAGTACTTC. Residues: CATTRTVENIQYF.

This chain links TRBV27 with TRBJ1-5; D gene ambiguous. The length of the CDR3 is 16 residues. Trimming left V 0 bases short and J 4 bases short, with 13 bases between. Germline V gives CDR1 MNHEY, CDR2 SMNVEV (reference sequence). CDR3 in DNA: TGTGCCAGCAGTTTATCTGCCCCCAGCGGAAATCAGCCCCAGCATTTT. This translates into CASSLSAPSGNQPQHF.

This CDR3 is CASIGVNSGNTIYF. The CDR3 DNA reads as TGTGCCAGCATCGGGGTCAACTCTGGAAACACCATATATTTT. The chain couples TRBV28 to TRBJ1-3; D remains unclear. Trimming pared 7 bases from V and 0 bases from J, leaving 10 bases between. CDR1 is MDHEN and CDR2 is SYDVKM in the germline V gene. This CDR3 has 14 residues. The full variable domain, with the rest looked up from reference TRBV28 and TRBJ1-3, is DVKVTQSSRYLVKRTGEKVFLECVQDMDHENMFWYRQDPGLGLRLIYFSYDVKMKEKGDIPEGYSVSREKKERFSLILESASTNQTSMYLCASIGVNSGNTIYFGEGSWLTVV.

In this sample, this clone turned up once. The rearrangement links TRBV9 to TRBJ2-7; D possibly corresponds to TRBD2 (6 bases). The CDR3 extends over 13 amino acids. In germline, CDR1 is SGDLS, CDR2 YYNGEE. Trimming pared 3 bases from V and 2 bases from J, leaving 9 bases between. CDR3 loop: CASSGGGAYEQYF. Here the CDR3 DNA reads TGTGCCAGCAGCGGTGGAGGGGCCTACGAGCAGTACTTC.

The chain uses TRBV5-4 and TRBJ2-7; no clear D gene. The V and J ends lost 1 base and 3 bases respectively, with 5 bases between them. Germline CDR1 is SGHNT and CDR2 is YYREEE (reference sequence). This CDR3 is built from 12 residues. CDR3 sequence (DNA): TGTGCCAGCAGCTTGCCAGGCTACGAGCAGTACTTC. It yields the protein CASSLPGYEQYF.

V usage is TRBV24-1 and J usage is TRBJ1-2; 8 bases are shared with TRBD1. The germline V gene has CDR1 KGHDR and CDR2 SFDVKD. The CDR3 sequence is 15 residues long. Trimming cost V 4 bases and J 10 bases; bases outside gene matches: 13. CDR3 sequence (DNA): TGTGCCACCAGTGAGGGCGGGCAGGGGGCCGATGACTACACCTTC. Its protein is CATSEGGQGADDYTF.

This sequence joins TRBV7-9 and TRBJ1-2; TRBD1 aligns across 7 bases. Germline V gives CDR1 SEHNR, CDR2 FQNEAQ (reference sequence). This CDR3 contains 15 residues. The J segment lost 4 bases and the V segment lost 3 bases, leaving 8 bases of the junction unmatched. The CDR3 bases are TGTGCCAGCAGCTTGGAACAGGGGCGCGGCTATGGCTACACCTTC. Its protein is CASSLEQGRGYGYTF. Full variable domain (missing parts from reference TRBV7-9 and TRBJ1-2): DTGVSQNPRHKITKRGQNVTFRCDPISEHNRLYWYRQTLGQGPEFLTYFQNEAQLEKSRLLSDRFSAERPKGSFSTLEIQRTEQGDSAMYLCASSLEQGRGYGYTFGSGTRLTVV.

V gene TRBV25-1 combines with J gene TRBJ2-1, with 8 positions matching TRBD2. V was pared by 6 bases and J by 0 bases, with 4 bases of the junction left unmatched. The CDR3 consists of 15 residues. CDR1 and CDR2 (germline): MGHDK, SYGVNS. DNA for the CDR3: TGTGCCAGCAGATTAGCGGGAAGCTCCTACAATGAGCAGTTCTTC. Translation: CASRLAGSSYNEQFF.

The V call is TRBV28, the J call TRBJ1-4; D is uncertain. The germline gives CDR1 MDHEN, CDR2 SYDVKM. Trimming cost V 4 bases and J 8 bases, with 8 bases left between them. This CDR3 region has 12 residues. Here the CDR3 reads CASSSPQEKLFF. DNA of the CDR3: TGTGCCAGCAGTTCCCCACAGGAAAAACTGTTTTTT.

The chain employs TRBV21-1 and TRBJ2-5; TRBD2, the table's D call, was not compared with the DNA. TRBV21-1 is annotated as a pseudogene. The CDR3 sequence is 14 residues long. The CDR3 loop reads CASSKVGGAETQYF. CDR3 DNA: TGTGCCAGCAGCAAAGTGGGAGGGGCAGAGACCCAGTACTTC.

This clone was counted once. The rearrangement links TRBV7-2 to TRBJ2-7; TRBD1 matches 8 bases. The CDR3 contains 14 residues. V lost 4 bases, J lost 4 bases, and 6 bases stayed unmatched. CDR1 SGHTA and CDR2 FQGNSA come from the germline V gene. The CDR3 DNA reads TGTGCCAGCAGCTCCCGACAGGGGCCATACGAGCAGTACTTC. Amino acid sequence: CASSSRQGPYEQYF.

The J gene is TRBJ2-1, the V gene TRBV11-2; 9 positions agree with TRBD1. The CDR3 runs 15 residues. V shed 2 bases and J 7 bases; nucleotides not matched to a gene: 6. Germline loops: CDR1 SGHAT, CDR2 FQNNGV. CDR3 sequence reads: CASSLRTGVGNEQFF. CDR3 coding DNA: TGTGCCAGCAGCTTAAGGACAGGGGTAGGAAATGAGCAGTTCTTC. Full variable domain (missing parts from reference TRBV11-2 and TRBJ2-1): EAGVAQSPRYKIIEKRQSVAFWCNPISGHATLYWYQQILGQGPKLLIQFQNNGVVDDSQLPKDRFSAERLKGVDSTLKIQPAKLEDSAVYLCASSLRTGVGNEQFFGPGTRLTVL.

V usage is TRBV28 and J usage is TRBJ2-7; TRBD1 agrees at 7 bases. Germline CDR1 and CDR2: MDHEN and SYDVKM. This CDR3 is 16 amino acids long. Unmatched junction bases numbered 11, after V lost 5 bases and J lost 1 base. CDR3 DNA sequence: TGTGCCAGCAGTCCGGACAGGCGACACACGTCCTACGAGCAGTACTTC. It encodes CASSPDRRHTSYEQYF.

For the CDR3, the DNA is TGTGCCACCAGTGATCAGGGACAGTTTTTTGAGACCCAGTACTTC. The encoded protein is CATSDQGQFFETQYF. The chain couples TRBV24-1 to TRBJ2-5; 7 bases agree with TRBD1. Losses at the gene ends were 3 bases for V and 5 bases for J; bases not matched to a gene: 8. The CDR3 totals 15 residues. Germline V gene data show CDR1 as KGHDR and CDR2 as SFDVKD.